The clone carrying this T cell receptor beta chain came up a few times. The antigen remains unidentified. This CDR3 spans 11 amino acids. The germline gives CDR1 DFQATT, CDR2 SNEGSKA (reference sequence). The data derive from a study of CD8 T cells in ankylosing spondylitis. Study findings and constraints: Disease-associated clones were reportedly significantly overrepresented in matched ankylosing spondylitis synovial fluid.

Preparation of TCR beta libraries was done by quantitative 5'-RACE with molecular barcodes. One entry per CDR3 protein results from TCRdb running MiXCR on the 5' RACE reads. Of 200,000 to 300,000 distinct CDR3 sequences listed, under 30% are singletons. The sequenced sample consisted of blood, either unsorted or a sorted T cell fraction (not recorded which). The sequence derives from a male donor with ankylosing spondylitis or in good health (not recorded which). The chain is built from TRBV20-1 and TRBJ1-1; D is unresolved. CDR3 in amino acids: CRVSENTEAFF. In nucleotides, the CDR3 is TGCAGGGTGTCGGAGAACACTGAAGCTTTCTTT.